This T cell receptor beta chain was documented in a study of early T cells in non-severe SARS-CoV-2 infection. Turning to the study itself: Sequencing was performed on bulk RNA from unsorted whole blood, leaving chains unpaired. Overall study findings and caveats: Sequences matched to VDJdb favored anti-spike CD8 responses, while private and CD4 specificities were missed.

In this sample, this clonotype turned up many times. Its target is unknown. Unique molecular identifiers were attached to individual cDNA molecules. MiXCR, applied by TCRdb to the 5' RACE reads, yields one record per CDR3 protein. The table records 70,000 to 95,000 distinct CDR3 sequences, more than 13% of them present only once. What was sequenced was whole blood. The TCR comes from an adult who was a healthcare worker with PCR-confirmed SARS-CoV-2 infection or an uninfected control (not recorded which).

CDR3 nucleotide sequence: TGCGCCAGCAGCTTGGGGGACACCAATCAGCCCCAGCATTTT. Its translation: CASSLGDTNQPQHF. The V and J genes are TRBV5-1 and TRBJ1-5; D possibly corresponds to TRBD1 (6 bases). The V gene's germline CDR1 is SGHRS and CDR2 YFSETQ. V lost 0 bases, J lost 3 bases, and 7 bases lay in between. The CDR3 length is 14 residues.